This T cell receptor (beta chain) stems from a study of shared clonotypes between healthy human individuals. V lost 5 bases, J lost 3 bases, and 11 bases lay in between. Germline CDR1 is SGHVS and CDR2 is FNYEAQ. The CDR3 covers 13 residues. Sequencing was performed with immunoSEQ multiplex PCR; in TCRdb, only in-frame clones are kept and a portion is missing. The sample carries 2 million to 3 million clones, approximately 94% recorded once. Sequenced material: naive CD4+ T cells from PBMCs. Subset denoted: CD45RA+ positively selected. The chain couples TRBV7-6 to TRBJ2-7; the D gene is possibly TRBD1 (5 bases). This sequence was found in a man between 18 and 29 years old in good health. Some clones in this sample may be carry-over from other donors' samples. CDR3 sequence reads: CASSMQGNYEQYF. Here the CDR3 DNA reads TGTGCCAGCAGCATGCAGGGAAACTACGAGCAGTACTTC.